This T cell receptor beta chain was captured by sequencing in a study of vaccination and CD4 T cells after COVID-19. Study background: Following dose two, a median about 71 days (range 14 to 241) passed before post-vaccine samples were taken. Cultures serving as controls received a peptide pool (CEFX or HIV-1 Nef) or no peptide. Study-wide findings and caveats: SARS-CoV-2-reactive clonotypes showed a nonsignificant median rise from roughly 21 to 40.

The treatment: approximately 10-day PBMC culture with coronavirus spike peptide pools or control peptides (ViraFEST assay). Expansion of antigen-specific T cells with peptide pools by ViraFEST preceded sequencing of TCRs. In the case of this clonotype: Its antigen remains unknown.

An Oncomine TCR Beta short-read assay was used to sequence the DNA from cultured CD4+ T cells. TCRdb ran MiXCR on the PCR reads and lists one entry per CDR3 protein. This sample yields roughly 14,000 distinct CDR3 sequences, of which 50% are seen a single time; 25% to 30% belongs to the top ten. V was pared by 2 bases and J by 4 bases, with 8 bases between. CDR3 length: 12 amino acids. CDR1 and CDR2 from the germline V gene are DFQATT and SNEGSKA (reference sequence). The source of this sequence is a human donor with COVID-19. The chain recombines TRBV20-1 with TRBJ2-5; D not certain. The starting material was cultured CD4+ T cells from blood, obtained after SARS-CoV-2 vaccination. CDR3 amino acids: CSARPSAETQYF. DNA for the CDR3: TGCAGTGCTAGACCCAGCGCAGAGACCCAGTACTTC.